In its sample, the clone carrying this T cell receptor (beta chain) was seen once. The study reverse transcribed the entire isolated RNA, so it sequenced expressed TCRB transcripts. Using immunoSEQ multiplex PCR, the repertoire was profiled, and TCRdb retains in-frame clones only, with some absent. The sample has 200,000 to 250,000 clones, about 63% seen once; the top ten hold about 0.051%. Trimming shortened V by 3 bases and J by 7 bases, and 6 bases separated the two germline ends. This CDR3 spans 11 amino acids. Germline CDR1 MGHDK, CDR2 SYGVNS. The entry originates in a study of beta chain features in type 1 diabetes.

The source material was naive CD4+ T cells from blood. The receptor was derived from a man aged 25-45 years in good health. The chain recombines TRBV25-1 with TRBJ2-5; tentative D call: TRBD2 (6 bases). CDR3 nucleotides: TGTGCCAGCAGTGAGGAGGGGACCCAGTACTTC. Translating gives CASSEEGTQYF.